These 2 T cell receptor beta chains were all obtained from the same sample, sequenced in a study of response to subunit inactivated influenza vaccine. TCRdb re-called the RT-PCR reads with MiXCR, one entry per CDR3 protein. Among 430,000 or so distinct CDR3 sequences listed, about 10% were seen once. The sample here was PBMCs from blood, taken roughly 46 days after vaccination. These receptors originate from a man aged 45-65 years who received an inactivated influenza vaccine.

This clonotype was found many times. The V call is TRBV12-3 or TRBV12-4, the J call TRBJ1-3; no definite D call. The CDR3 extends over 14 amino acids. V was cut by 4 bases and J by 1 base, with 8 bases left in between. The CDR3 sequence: CASSSGVSGNTIYF. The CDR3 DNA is TGTGCCAGCAGTTCCGGGGTTTCTGGAAACACCATATATTTT.

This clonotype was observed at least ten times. CDR3 sequence: CASSRQIPYEQYF. CDR3 DNA: TGTGCCAGCAGCAGACAGATTCCCTACGAGCAGTACTTC. V is TRBV12-3 or TRBV12-4 and J is TRBJ2-7; tentatively, D is TRBD1 (5 bases). Trimming took off 6 bases at V and 2 bases at J, with 11 bases between the two ends. CDR3 size: 13 residues.